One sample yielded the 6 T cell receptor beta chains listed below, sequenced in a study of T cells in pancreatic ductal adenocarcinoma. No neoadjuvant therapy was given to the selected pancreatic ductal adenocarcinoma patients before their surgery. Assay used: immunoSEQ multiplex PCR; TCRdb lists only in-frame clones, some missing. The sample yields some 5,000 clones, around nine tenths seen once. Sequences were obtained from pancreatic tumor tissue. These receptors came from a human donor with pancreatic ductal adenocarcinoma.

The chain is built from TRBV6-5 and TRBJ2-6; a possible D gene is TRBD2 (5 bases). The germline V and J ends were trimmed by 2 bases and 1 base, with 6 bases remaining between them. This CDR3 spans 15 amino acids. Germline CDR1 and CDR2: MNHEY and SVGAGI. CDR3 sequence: CASSYGGSGANVLTF. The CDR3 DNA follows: TGTGCCAGCAGTTACGGAGGATCTGGGGCCAACGTCCTGACTTTC.

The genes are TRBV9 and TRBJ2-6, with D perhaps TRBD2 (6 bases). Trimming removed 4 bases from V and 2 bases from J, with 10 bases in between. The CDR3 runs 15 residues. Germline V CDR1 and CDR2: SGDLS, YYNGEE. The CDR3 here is CASSPLAAGANVLTF. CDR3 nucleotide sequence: TGTGCCAGCAGCCCACTAGCTGCTGGGGCCAACGTCCTGACTTTC. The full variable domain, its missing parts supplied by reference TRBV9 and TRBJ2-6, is DSGVTQTPKHLITATGQRVTLRCSPRSGDLSVYWYQQSLDQGLQFLIQYYNGEERAKGNILERFSAQQFPDLHSELNLSSLELGDSALYFCASSPLAAGANVLTFGAGSRLTVL.

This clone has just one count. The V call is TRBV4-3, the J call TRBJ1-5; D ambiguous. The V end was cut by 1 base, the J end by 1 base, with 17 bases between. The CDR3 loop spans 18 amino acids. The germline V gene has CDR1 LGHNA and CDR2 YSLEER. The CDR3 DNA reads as TGCGCCAGCAGCCAAGGAGCACACAGAGATCGAAGCAATCAGCCCCAGCATTTT. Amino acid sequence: CASSQGAHRDRSNQPQHF.

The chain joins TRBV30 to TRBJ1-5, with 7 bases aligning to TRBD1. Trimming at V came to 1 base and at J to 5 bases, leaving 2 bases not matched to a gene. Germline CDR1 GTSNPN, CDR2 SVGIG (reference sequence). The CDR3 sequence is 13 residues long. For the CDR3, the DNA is TGTGCCTGGAGTGCTCAGGGGGATCAGCCCCAGCATTTT. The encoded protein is CAWSAQGDQPQHF.

CDR3 region: CASSIGQTTDTQYF. The DNA of the CDR3 is TGTGCCAGTAGTATCGGACAGACCACAGATACGCAGTATTTT. The chain uses TRBV19 and TRBJ2-3; D possibly corresponds to TRBD1 (6 bases). Germline loops: CDR1 LNHDA, CDR2 SQIVND (reference sequence). The V end was cut by 3 bases, the J end by 2 bases, with 9 bases between. The length of the CDR3 is 14 residues.

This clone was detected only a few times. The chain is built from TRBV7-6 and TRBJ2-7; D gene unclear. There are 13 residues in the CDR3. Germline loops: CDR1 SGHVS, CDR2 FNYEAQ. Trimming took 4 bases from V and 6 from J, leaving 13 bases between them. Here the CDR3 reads CASSSSQGAEQYF. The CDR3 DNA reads TGTGCCAGCAGCTCCTCCCAAGGCGCCGAGCAGTACTTC.